The T cell receptor (beta chain) described here comes from a study of cytomegalovirus exposure and HLA in healthy donors. Study background: Out of 150 million to 200 million T cells, an earlier analysis found fewer than 140 million unique TCR beta sequences in total.

It was with 60 Vbeta and 13 Jbeta primers that the PCR ran. TCRdb's copy holds only in-frame clones and misses some; the assay was immunoSEQ multiplex PCR. The sample holds fewer than 200,000 clones, roughly 87% seen once. Germline V gives CDR1 LGHNT, CDR2 FRNRAP. This CDR3 contains 16 residues. Trimming removed 3 bases from V and 3 bases from J, with 17 bases in between. Specimen: PBMCs. J is TRBJ1-1 and V is TRBV12-5, with D unclear. The clonotype originates from a girl under three years old in good health and CMV-seronegative. This CDR3 reads CASGFYAGSMDTEAFF. DNA of the CDR3: TGTGCTAGTGGTTTCTACGCAGGCTCTATGGACACTGAAGCTTTCTTT.